One sample yielded the 17 T cell receptor beta chains listed below, sequenced in a study of blood T cells in healthy people across ages (dated by TCRdb to about 2015). Receptor libraries were prepared by 5' RACE. Sequencing instrument: Illumina HiSeq 2500. A second about 7 to 12 cycle PCR used a sample-barcoded 5' primer and a J-beta primer mix. TCRdb trimmed the raw reads at Q25, called clones with MiXCR and kept productive beta chains. Each entry is one CDR3 protein sequence, shown with its most common DNA and genes. In this sample the table shows fewer than 750,000 distinct CDR3 sequences, roughly 43% of which occur a single time. The ten largest clones take up 20% to 25% of the sample. Material: blood. The receptor set was obtained from a man aged 80 or over in good health.

The genes are TRBV21-1 and TRBJ2-7; TRBD2, the table's D call, lacks a check against the DNA. TRBV21-1 is a known pseudogene. The CDR3 has 19 residues. The CDR3 here is CASSNVGRRASGGFYEQYF. For the CDR3, the DNA is TGTGCCAGCAGCAACGTCGGTCGTCGGGCTAGCGGGGGATTCTACGAGCAGTACTTC.

The genes are TRBV12-3 or TRBV12-4 and TRBJ2-1, with 8 bases identical to TRBD1. V shed 0 bases and J 7 bases; nucleotides not matched to a gene: 5. This CDR3 has 15 amino acids. This CDR3 is CASSLATGGRNEQFF. The CDR3 coding sequence is TGTGCCAGCAGTTTAGCTACAGGGGGGAGGAATGAGCAGTTCTTC.

The V call is TRBV7-8, the J call TRBJ2-2; D might be TRBD2 (6 bases). This CDR3 is built from 18 residues. V lost 1 base and J 5 bases, leaving 20 bases between the germline ends. Germline loops: CDR1 SGHVS, CDR2 FQNEAQ. CDR3 in DNA: TGTGCCAGCAGCTTAGTGGTCCGGGGGTCCGCTGGTACCGGGGAGCTGTTTTTT. Translation: CASSLVVRGSAGTGELFF. Looking up the rest from reference TRBV7-8 and TRBJ2-2 gives the full variable domain: GAGVSQSPRYKVAKRGQDVALRCDPISGHVSLFWYQQALGQGPEFLTYFQNEAQLDKSGLPSDRFFAERPEGSVSTLKIQRTQQEDSAVYLCASSLVVRGSAGTGELFFGEGSRLTVL.

This clonotype appeared a few times. The chain couples TRBV7-9 to TRBJ2-5, with D hard to call. There are 12 residues in the CDR3. With 5 bases removed from V and 6 bases from J, the gap between germline ends came to 10 bases. Germline lookup yields CDR1 SEHNR and CDR2 FQNEAQ (reference sequence). CDR3 residues: CASSLILKTQYF. CDR3 in DNA: TGTGCCAGCAGCCTTATTCTGAAGACCCAGTACTTC.

The chain employs TRBV7-2 and TRBJ2-3, with 12 bases aligning to TRBD1. V was clipped by 7 bases and J by 7 bases; unmatched bases: 9. In germline, CDR1 is SGHTA, CDR2 FQGNSA. The CDR3 contains 15 residues. The CDR3 spells CASTPVGQGANTQYF. The CDR3 DNA reads TGTGCCAGCACCCCCGTGGGACAGGGGGCAAATACGCAGTATTTT.

This chain uses TRBV15 with TRBJ2-7; the D is unclear. The CDR3 loop spans 13 amino acids. Germline V CDR1 and CDR2: LNHNV, YYDKDF (reference sequence). Trimming pared 3 bases from V and 4 bases from J, leaving 10 bases between. The CDR3 region has the DNA TGTGCCACCAGCAGGAACCCCGGGTACGAGCAGTACTTC. Translating it yields CATSRNPGYEQYF.

This clonotype was seen a few times. J is TRBJ2-1 and V is TRBV28, with 12 bases identical to TRBD1. The V and J ends lost 9 bases and 6 bases, in that order; junction bases with no gene match: 12. CDR1 and CDR2 from the germline V gene are MDHEN and SYDVKM. There are 16 residues in the CDR3. Here the CDR3 reads CASKPAGTGGFNEQFF. Here the CDR3 DNA reads TGTGCCAGTAAACCCGCCGGGACAGGGGGCTTCAATGAGCAGTTCTTC. Based on the CDR3 plus reference TRBV28 and TRBJ2-1, the full variable domain is DVKVTQSSRYLVKRTGEKVFLECVQDMDHENMFWYRQDPGLGLRLIYFSYDVKMKEKGDIPEGYSVSREKKERFSLILESASTNQTSMYLCASKPAGTGGFNEQFFGPGTRLTVL.

The chain recombines TRBV5-1 with TRBJ2-1; 9 nucleotides line up with TRBD1. The J call may not be correct, given that the DNA end is closer to TRBJ2-7. The CDR3 sequence is 15 residues long. The V gene's germline CDR1 is SGHRS and CDR2 YFSETQ. CDR3 amino acids: CASETGGRSYNEQYF. Written as DNA, the CDR3 is TGCGCCAGCGAAACAGGGGGCAGGTCCTACAATGAGCAGTACTTC.

This sequence joins TRBV20-1 and TRBJ2-1; 14 bases match TRBD2. Germline-derived CDR1 and CDR2 are DFQATT and SNEGSKA (reference sequence). V gave up 0 bases and J gave up 10 bases; unmatched junction bases: 5. The CDR3 is made up of 15 amino acids. The CDR3 nucleotides are TGCAGTGCTAGAGAGGGACTAGCGGGAGTGCGCGAGCAGTTCTTC. Its translation is CSAREGLAGVREQFF.

V usage is TRBV20-1 and J usage is TRBJ2-1, with 12 bases identical to TRBD1. V dropped 5 bases and J dropped 4; count of bases not matched to a gene: 9. Germline V lookup: CDR1 DFQATT, CDR2 SNEGSKA (reference sequence). There are 16 residues in the CDR3. CDR3 loop: CSASRGTGGRYNEQFF. CDR3 DNA: TGCAGTGCTTCTCGTGGGACAGGGGGCAGGTACAATGAGCAGTTCTTC.

This clonotype was counted only a few times. The genes are TRBV4-2 and TRBJ2-6, with D possibly TRBD1 on 6 matching bases. The V end was cut by 4 bases, the J end by 4 bases, with 11 bases between. The CDR3 spans 15 residues. Germline loops: CDR1 LGHNA, CDR2 YNFKEQ. The CDR3 bases are TGTGCCAGCAGCCCCGAAGACAGGGGGGCCAACGTCCTGACTTTC. As protein: CASSPEDRGANVLTF.

V is TRBV24-1 and J is TRBJ2-3; D tentatively fits TRBD1 or TRBD2 (5 bases each). The germline CDR1 and CDR2 sequences are KGHDR and SFDVKD. The CDR3 contains 15 residues. The V gene lost 7 bases and the J gene lost 2 bases, with 15 bases spanning the gap. The CDR3 region is CATSDARDATDTQYF. The DNA of the CDR3 is TGTGCCACCAGCGATGCCCGGGACGCCACAGATACGCAGTATTTT.

The J gene is TRBJ2-7, the V gene TRBV7-2; D call uncertain. Trimming removed 5 bases at V and 0 bases at J, with 14 bases between. The CDR3 contains 15 residues. Germline values: CDR1 SGHTA, CDR2 FQGNSA. This CDR3 is CASSQVMGDSYEQYF. The CDR3 DNA follows: TGTGCCAGCAGCCAAGTAATGGGCGACTCCTACGAGCAGTACTTC.

This chain's CDR3 is CAISEGTGGDTQYF. CDR3 DNA sequence: TGTGCCATCAGTGAGGGGACGGGGGGGGATACGCAGTATTTT. The chain joins TRBV10-3 to TRBJ2-3; the match to TRBD2 covers 8 bases. Trimming removed 2 bases from V and 6 bases from J; junction bases left unmatched: 4. Per germline, CDR1 ENHRY and CDR2 SYGVKD. The CDR3 has 14 amino acids.

This clonotype was observed a few times. The chain uses TRBV7-2 and TRBJ2-1; the D is unclear. Per germline, CDR1 SGHTA and CDR2 FQGNSA. The ends were cut back, 1 base at V and 3 bases at J, with 19 bases in the middle. The CDR3 is made up of 18 amino acids. This chain's CDR3 is CASSLGVSPTPIYNEQFF. For the CDR3, the DNA is TGTGCCAGCAGCTTAGGGGTGTCTCCTACTCCCATCTACAATGAGCAGTTCTTC.

In this sample, this clonotype turned up a few times. This chain connects TRBV7-2 to TRBJ2-5, with 8 bases aligning to TRBD2. The J segment lost 1 base and the V segment lost 4 bases, leaving 5 bases of the junction unmatched. Looked up from germline, CDR1 is SGHTA and CDR2 is FQGNSA. This CDR3 contains 15 residues. Written as DNA, the CDR3 is TGTGCCAGCAGCTCCCACGGGGGGGGCCAAGAGACCCAGTACTTC. The encoded protein is CASSSHGGGQETQYF.

This clonotype was detected only once. The chain has TRBV20-1 and TRBJ1-1; TRBD1 is a possible D gene (6 bases). V lost 6 bases and J lost 0, with 20 bases in between. Germline CDR1 DFQATT, CDR2 SNEGSKA (reference sequence). This CDR3 has 16 amino acids. CDR3 residues: CSAPPLGGPLNTEAFF. DNA of the CDR3: TGCAGTGCCCCTCCCCTGGGGGGGCCGTTGAACACTGAAGCTTTCTTT.